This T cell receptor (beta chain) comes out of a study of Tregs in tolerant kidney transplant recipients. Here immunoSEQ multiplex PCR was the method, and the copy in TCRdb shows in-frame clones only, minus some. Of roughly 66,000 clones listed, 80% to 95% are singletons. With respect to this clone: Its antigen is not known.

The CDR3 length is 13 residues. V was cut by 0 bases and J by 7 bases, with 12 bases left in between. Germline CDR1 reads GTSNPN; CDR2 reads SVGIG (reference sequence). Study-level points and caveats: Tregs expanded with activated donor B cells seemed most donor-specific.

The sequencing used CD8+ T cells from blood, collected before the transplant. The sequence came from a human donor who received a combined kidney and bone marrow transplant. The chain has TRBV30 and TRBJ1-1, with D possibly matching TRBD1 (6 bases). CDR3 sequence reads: CAWSVGRGFEAFF. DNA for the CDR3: TGTGCCTGGAGTGTTGGCAGGGGCTTTGAAGCTTTCTTT.